Sequencing of this T cell receptor beta chain was carried out in a study of blood T cell repertoires in COVID-19 (dated by TCRdb to 2019 to 2021). At the level of the whole study: Samples from collaborators originated in the United States, Italy and Spain and spanned both the acute and convalescent phases of COVID-19. A freely available public database, intended as a resource for researchers studying the immune response to SARS-CoV-2, is where the repertoires were released. HLA class I and class II types, where available, came from metadata supplied by the sample provider rather than from assay-based typing. Samples were obtained from the ongoing ImmuneRACE study (first 160 participants) and from roughly 1,300 subjects provided by 6 global collaborators. Deeply sampled blood TCRbeta repertoires from subjects exposed to, actively infected with, or recovered from COVID-19 were included in the dataset. The material from the prospective study consisted of cDNA or gDNA derived from T cells, B-cell-depleted T cells, or PBMCs. Nearly every sample came with metadata listing a de-identified subject ID, COVID-19 status, age in years and sex.

This clone came up once. There is no known antigen for this receptor. There are no base qualities to consult, and no much larger clone falls within one base. Results and caveats for the whole study, not just this receptor: The amount of clinical and demographic metadata varied by source and participant and was provided uncurated.

Whole blood was collected in K2EDTA tubes by collaborating institutions according to the institutions' own protocols. For TCRbeta analysis, collaborators shipped samples as frozen whole blood, isolated PBMCs, or DNA extracted from either of those sample types. CDR1 MGHRA and CDR2 YSYEKL are derived from the germline V gene. Counted from cysteine to phenylalanine, this CDR3 has 17 amino acids. Only CDR3 DNA is held: 51 bases, read in frame from base 1. Trimming accounts for 0 bases at V and 3 bases at J, while the number of junction bases matched to no gene is 10. TCRbeta CDR3 regions were amplified from genomic DNA by means of the immunoSEQ Assay, a bias-controlled multiplex PCR. Turning to the authors' computational methods: The number of nucleated cells in each sample was estimated from the amplification of reference gene primers within the assay. To quantify the absolute abundance of each unique TCRbeta CDR3 rearrangement, sequence reads were collapsed and filtered. For each sample, productive Simpson clonality was calculated as the square root of Simpson's diversity index across productive rearrangements. The table was pulled from immuneACCESS by TCRdb, which kept in-frame rearrangements only. Such tables lose some clones; where checked, under half of the loss comes from unresolved V genes, and the rest has no known cause. That table supplies the V and J calls and clone size; D and trimming were determined from the DNA. Across this sample there are 400,000 to 550,000 clones, with roughly 90% seen only once. The leading ten clones occupy 4% to 4.5% of the sample.

Recombination joined TRBV4-1 with TRBJ1-1; TRBD1 matches 7 bases in the middle. This TCR was recovered from a woman in her 30s with acute or convalescent COVID-19. What was sequenced was peripheral blood. The nucleotide sequence reads TGCGCCAGCAGCCAAGATGTAGGGGGCAGGGGGGACACTGAAGCTTTCTTT. Translated, this gives CASSQDVGGRGDTEAFF.